The text below deals with one T cell receptor beta chain. J gave up 4 bases and V 2 bases, and 1 base lay outside the gene matches. The CDR3 is 14 amino acids. CDR1 is ENHRY, CDR2 SYGVKD, per germline. The record originates from a study of early T cells in non-severe SARS-CoV-2 infection. TCRdb redid the calling of the 5' RACE reads with MiXCR, one entry per CDR3 protein. Seen here are about 48,000 distinct CDR3 sequences, around 10% observed once, and the top ten hold roughly 8.7%. The J gene is TRBJ2-3, the V gene TRBV10-3, with 9 bases fitting TRBD2. The receptor was isolated from an adult who was a healthcare worker with PCR-confirmed SARS-CoV-2 infection or an uninfected control (not recorded which). Material: whole blood. The chain's CDR3 is CAISEASGADTQYF. CDR3 nucleotide sequence: TGTGCCATCAGTGAGGCTAGCGGGGCAGATACGCAGTATTTT.